The 20 T cell receptor beta chains listed next were all sequenced from one sample in a study of T cell repertoires in cytomegalovirus infection. TCRdb processed the reads anew with MiXCR; each CDR3 protein has one entry. The sample includes about 920,000 distinct CDR3 sequences, around 30% of them seen just once. No cognate antigen is known for these TCRs. Sequencing used cultured CD8+ T cells from PBMCs, obtained from culture after CMV antigen stimulation. The receptors originated from a human donor in good health (CMV status not recorded). Some clones in this sample may be carry-over from other donors' samples.

The chain employs TRBV10-3 and TRBJ1-1; the D gene is possibly TRBD1 (6 bases). V was shortened by 3 bases and J by 0 bases, with 17 bases between the two germline ends. Germline CDR1 is ENHRY and CDR2 is SYGVKD. The CDR3 loop spans 17 amino acids. The CDR3 sequence is CAISEGGVDSLNTEAFF. The CDR3 DNA sequence: TGTGCCATCAGTGAAGGGGGAGTGGACAGCCTGAACACTGAAGCTTTCTTT.

This clonotype was counted ten times or more. The CDR3 DNA follows: TGTGCCAGCAGCTTATGGGCCAGTTCACCCCTCCACTTT. Translating it yields CASSLWASSPLHF. This chain joins TRBV7-3 and TRBJ1-6; D unclear. Trimming took 2 bases from V and 9 from J, leaving 8 bases between them. The germline V gene encodes CDR1 SGHTA and CDR2 FQGTGA. This CDR3 has 13 residues.

This clonotype was seen a few times. J is TRBJ1-3 and V is TRBV7-9; D gene ambiguous. Trimming cost V 4 bases and J 0 bases, with 7 bases left between them. Germline V gene data show CDR1 as SEHNR and CDR2 as FQNEAQ (reference sequence). The length of the CDR3 is 14 residues. CDR3 DNA sequence: TGTGCCAGCAGCTCCGACGACTCTGGAAACACCATATATTTT. It translates to CASSSDDSGNTIYF.

CDR3 protein: CASSQKIQVGSNSPLHF. CDR3 bases: TGCGCCAGCAGCCAGAAAATACAGGTGGGATCCAACTCACCCCTCCACTTT. The chain couples TRBV4-1 to TRBJ1-6, with a weak D call TRBD1 (5 bases). The CDR3 is 17 amino acids. Trimming removed 3 bases from V and 10 bases from J, with 22 bases in between. Germline V gene sequence: CDR1 MGHRA, CDR2 YSYEKL.

This clonotype occurred a few times. The CDR3 loop is CASSLGDSTYEQYV. CDR3 nucleotides: TGTGCCAGCAGCTTGGGGGACAGCACCTACGAGCAGTACGTC. V usage is TRBV7-8 and J usage is TRBJ2-7; 7 bases are shared with TRBD1. CDR3 size: 14 residues. Per the germline V gene, CDR1 is SGHVS and CDR2 is FQNEAQ. The J segment lost 2 bases and the V segment lost 3 bases, leaving 4 bases of the junction unmatched.

The chain carries TRBV13 and TRBJ1-5; D unresolved. The germline gives CDR1 PRHDT, CDR2 FYEKMQ (reference sequence). V lost 2 bases, J lost 7 bases, and 6 bases lay in between. CDR3 length: 12 residues. CDR3 in amino acids: CASSLQRQPQHF. In DNA form, the CDR3 reads TGTGCCAGCAGCTTACAGAGGCAGCCCCAGCATTTT.

The rearrangement joins TRBV20-1 to TRBJ1-1; D unresolved. V was cut by 6 bases and J by 3 bases, with 11 bases left in between. This CDR3 contains 12 residues. Per the germline V gene, CDR1 is DFQATT and CDR2 is SNEGSKA (reference sequence). Written as DNA, the CDR3 is TGCAGTGCCACCGAAGGGTACACTGAAGCTTTCTTT. Translated, it gives CSATEGYTEAFF.

This clonotype occurred once. This chain uses TRBV6-5 with TRBJ1-5; D gene unclear. There are 15 residues in the CDR3. V was trimmed by 6 bases and J by 1 base, leaving 13 bases between them. Germline assignment: CDR1 MNHEY and CDR2 SVGAGI. CDR3 amino acids: CASRSGTASNQPQHF. In DNA, the CDR3 is TGTGCCAGCAGGTCGGGAACAGCGAGCAATCAGCCCCAGCATTTT.

This clonotype occurred many times. This CDR3 reads CASSIGGQSTDTQYF. CDR3 coding DNA: TGTGCCAGCAGCATCGGGGGGCAGAGCACAGATACGCAGTATTTT. V and J are TRBV7-2 and TRBJ2-3, with D possibly matching TRBD2 (7 bases). The V and J ends lost 5 bases and 0 bases respectively, with 12 bases between them. This CDR3 region has 15 residues. The germline V gene encodes CDR1 SGHTA and CDR2 FQGNSA. Full variable domain (outside the CDR3, taken from reference TRBV7-2 and TRBJ2-3): GAGVSQSPSNKVTEKGKDVELRCDPISGHTALYWYRQSLGQGLEFLIYFQGNSAPDKSGLPSDRFSAERTGGSVSTLTIQRTQQEDSAVYLCASSIGGQSTDTQYFGPGTRLTVL.

This clonotype appeared a few times. The rearrangement joins TRBV6-6 to TRBJ2-7, with D hard to call. CDR1 is MNHNY, CDR2 SVGAGI, per germline (reference sequence). V lost 0 bases and J lost 4, with 22 bases in between. The length of the CDR3 is 18 residues. The CDR3 loop is CASSYSPRESPEKYEQYV. DNA for the CDR3: TGTGCCAGCAGTTACTCCCCCCGTGAATCTCCAGAAAAGTACGAGCAGTACGTC.

This clonotype was recorded a few times. The chain employs TRBV4-1 and TRBJ2-7; 9 bases align to TRBD1. The germline V gene encodes CDR1 MGHRA and CDR2 YSYEKL. CDR3 size: 16 residues. V trimming: 0 bases; J trimming: 3 bases; junction bases outside the gene matches: 6. The CDR3 region is CASSQDRGTGYYEQYF. CDR3 nucleotides: TGCGCCAGCAGCCAAGATCGCGGGACAGGGTACTACGAGCAGTACTTC.

The chain joins TRBV9 to TRBJ2-3; 7 bases line up with TRBD1. This CDR3 region has 15 residues. Germline CDR1 and CDR2: SGDLS and YYNGEE. V shed 2 bases, J shed 4 bases, and the junction held 7 bases outside the gene matches. The CDR3, as DNA: TGTGCCAGCAGCGTCCGGGACAGTCCTCCAGATACGCAGTATTTT. Amino acid sequence: CASSVRDSPPDTQYF.

This chain joins TRBV2 and TRBJ2-7; 7 nucleotides align to TRBD1. V shed 1 base, J shed 0 bases, and the junction held 9 bases outside the gene matches. The germline CDR1 and CDR2 sequences are SNHLY and FYNNEI. The CDR3 runs to 17 residues. CDR3 bases: TGTGCCAGCAGTGAAGTAGGAGGTACAGGGGACTCCTACGAGCAGTACTTC. Protein sequence: CASSEVGGTGDSYEQYF.

This clonotype was seen many times. The chain uses TRBV7-2 and TRBJ1-2; TRBD1 might be the D (5 bases). The CDR3 loop spans 19 amino acids. The germline CDR1 and CDR2 sequences are SGHTA and FQGNSA. Trimming left V 3 bases short and J 1 base short, with 24 bases between. The CDR3 here is CASSLVSKGRQAYNYGYTF. The CDR3, as DNA: TGTGCCAGCAGCTTGGTTAGTAAGGGACGGCAGGCCTATAACTATGGCTACACCTTC.

The chain joins TRBV6-6 to TRBJ2-7; 7 bases match TRBD1. Per germline, CDR1 MNHNY and CDR2 SVGAGI (reference sequence). V was clipped by 6 bases and J by 0 bases; unmatched bases: 8. The CDR3 runs 15 residues. CDR3 region: CASREGATSSYEQYF. Written as DNA, the CDR3 is TGTGCCAGCAGAGAGGGGGCGACCAGCTCCTACGAGCAGTACTTC.

This clonotype was recorded a few times. The genes are TRBV24-1 and TRBJ2-1; 14 bases align to TRBD2. The CDR3 sequence is 20 residues long. Trimming cost V 8 bases and J 6 bases; bases outside gene matches: 20. CDR1 is KGHDR and CDR2 is SFDVKD in the germline V gene. In DNA, the CDR3 is TGTGCCACCACAGCGCGAAACTCGACTAGCGGGGGGGCAAGGAGCAATGAGCAGTTCTTC. Translating it yields CATTARNSTSGGARSNEQFF.

On this clonotype: This may come from a read error, since a much larger clone is one base off. This chain links TRBV7-8 with TRBJ1-3, with TRBD1 identical over 11 bases. The CDR3 has 16 amino acids. Germline assignment: CDR1 SGHVS and CDR2 FQNEAQ. The CDR3, as DNA: TGTGCCAGCAGCGATAGGACAGGGGGCTTTGGAAACACCTTATATTTT. It translates to CASSDRTGGFGNTLYF.

The J gene is TRBJ2-4, the V gene TRBV20-1, with 10 bases matching TRBD2. The length of the CDR3 is 19 residues. CDR1 is DFQATT, CDR2 SNEGSKA, per germline (reference sequence). J lost 0 bases, V lost 0 bases, and 11 bases had no gene match. For the CDR3, the DNA is TGCAGTGCTAGAGATTCCAGCGGGGGGGAGGGACTAGCCAAAAACATTCAGTACTTC. It is translated as CSARDSSGGEGLAKNIQYF.

The CDR3 reads CASYGGSDGTEAFF. The DNA for the CDR3 is TGTGCCAGCTACGGTGGGAGTGACGGCACTGAAGCTTTCTTT. This chain uses TRBV28 with TRBJ1-1; D call uncertain. The germline V gene has CDR1 MDHEN and CDR2 SYDVKM. The CDR3 spans 14 residues. Between the trimmed V and J ends, which lost 8 bases and 4 bases, there was a span of 17 bases. The whole variable domain, filled in from reference TRBV28 and TRBJ1-1, reads DVKVTQSSRYLVKRTGEKVFLECVQDMDHENMFWYRQDPGLGLRLIYFSYDVKMKEKGDIPEGYSVSREKKERFSLILESASTNQTSMYLCASYGGSDGTEAFFGQGTRLTVV.

This clonotype was seen a handful of times. The J gene is TRBJ1-2, the V gene TRBV27, with TRBD1 matching 7 bases. J lost 2 bases, V lost 6 bases, and 3 bases had no gene match. The CDR3 extends over 13 amino acids. Germline lookup yields CDR1 MNHEY and CDR2 SMNVEV (reference sequence). CDR3 nucleotides: TGTGCCAGCAGGACAGGGCCCAACTATGGCTACACCTTC. It is translated as CASRTGPNYGYTF.